Listed below are T cell receptor beta chains from one sample, sequenced in a study of glioma-infiltrating T cells after dendritic cell vaccination. Profiled with immunoSEQ multiplex PCR; TCRdb holds only in-frame clones, not every one. The sample comprises 80,000 to 100,000 clones, 65% to 85% of which are singletons, and under 6.5% rests with the top ten. Material: blood, obtained after dendritic cell vaccination. These receptors were obtained from a human donor with glioblastoma. CDR3s include the opening cysteine and the closing phenylalanine or tryptophan. A D gene is named only where the DNA matches it firmly. A row's size may be missing; if present it is once, few, many or a size class.

V gene	J gene	D gene	clone size	CDR3 protein	CDR3 DNA
TRBV7-9	TRBJ2-7	NA	NA	CASSPHSLSYEQYF	TGTGCCAGCAGTCCCCACTCCCTTTCCTACGAGCAGTACTTC
TRBV11-2	TRBJ1-1	NA	NA	CASSLIAGPAEAFF	TGTGCCAGCAGCTTAATTGCGGGGCCCGCTGAAGCTTTCTTT
TRBV2	TRBJ2-5	NA	NA	CASSEVFGSGTQYF	TGTGCCAGCAGTGAAGTATTTGGGTCGGGGACCCAGTACTTC
TRBV5-1	TRBJ1-1	TRBD1	NA	CASSRSSGQMNTEAFF	TGCGCCAGCAGCCGCTCTTCGGGACAGATGAACACTGAAGCTTTCTTT
TRBV5-3	TRBJ1-1	NA	NA	CARIRLEKSKAFF	TGTGCCAGAATCCGACTGGAAAAGTCGAAAGCTTTCTTT
TRBV11-2	TRBJ2-3	NA	NA	CASSRLPAGGHDTQYF	TGTGCCAGCAGCCGGCTCCCGGCAGGGGGGCATGATACGCAGTATTTT
TRBV2	TRBJ2-5	TRBD2	NA	CASSDTSGGETQYF	TGTGCCAGCAGTGATACTAGCGGGGGCGAGACCCAGTACTTC
TRBV6-5	TRBJ2-7	TRBD2	once	CASSPSGSSYEQYF	TGTGCCAGCAGCCCTAGCGGAAGCTCCTACGAGCAGTACTTC
TRBV19	TRBJ2-1	TRBD2	NA	CASSMLAGRDYNEQFF	TGTGCCAGTAGTATGCTAGCGGGACGTGACTACAATGAGCAGTTCTTC
TRBV5-1	TRBJ2-7	TRBD1	NA	CASSHGGQNHEQYF	TGCGCCAGCAGCCATGGGGGACAGAATCACGAGCAGTACTTC
TRBV18	TRBJ2-5	TRBD1	NA	CASSPFFPGQGLQETQYF	TGTGCCAGCTCACCCTTTTTCCCGGGACAGGGTTTACAAGAGACCCAGTACTTC
TRBV28	TRBJ2-1	NA	few	CASKRETYNEQFF	TGTGCCAGCAAACGGGAGACCTACAATGAGCAGTTCTTC
TRBV7-2	TRBJ1-4	TRBD1	NA	CASSLDRGHEKLFF	TGTGCCAGCAGCCTCGACAGGGGGCATGAAAAACTGTTTTTT
TRBV14	TRBJ2-7	NA	NA	CASSQLDRDEQYF	TGTGCCAGCAGCCAACTAGACAGAGACGAGCAGTACTTC
TRBV6-6	TRBJ2-3	TRBD2	NA	CASTTTRGGRDTQYF	TGTGCCAGCACGACCACGCGGGGGGGCCGAGATACGCAGTATTTT
TRBV6-1	TRBJ1-5	TRBD1	NA	CASSGVGGGQPQHF	TGTGCCAGCAGTGGAGTAGGGGGCGGACAGCCCCAGCATTTT
TRBV11-3	TRBJ1-2	NA	NA	CAVGQGLSGYTF	TGTGCCGTCGGGCAGGGGCTTTCAGGCTACACCTTC
TRBV5-4	TRBJ2-5	TRBD2	NA	CASSHTLTSDSVTPQTQYF	TGTGCCAGCAGCCATACCCTGACTAGCGACAGCGTTACCCCACAGACCCAGTACTTC
TRBV11-2	TRBJ1-4	NA	NA	CASSLWAGPNEKLFF	TGTGCCAGCAGCTTATGGGCAGGGCCTAATGAAAAACTGTTTTTT
TRBV12-5	TRBJ1-2	NA	NA	CASGFSGSFNNGYTF	TGTGCTAGTGGTTTTTCAGGCTCTTTTAACAATGGCTACACCTTC
TRBV7-9	TRBJ2-1	TRBD1	NA	CASSVLTGANYNEQFF	TGTGCCAGCAGCGTCCTGACAGGGGCGAACTACAATGAGCAGTTCTTC
TRBV2	TRBJ1-1	NA	NA	CASTSNTEAFF	TGTGCCAGCACCTCGAACACTGAAGCTTTCTTT
TRBV5-8	TRBJ2-7	TRBD1	NA	CASSYTGTGIYEQYF	TGTGCCAGCAGCTATACCGGGACAGGGATCTACGAGCAGTACTTC
TRBV5-1	TRBJ2-7	NA	NA	CASSLGALYPYEQYF	TGCGCCAGCAGCTTGGGGGCCCTATATCCCTACGAGCAGTACTTC
TRBV5-1	TRBJ1-1	TRBD1	NA	CASRSLTGGEAFF	TGCGCCAGCAGATCCCTGACAGGGGGTGAAGCTTTCTTT
TRBV19	TRBJ2-6	NA	few	CASSIQISGANVLTF	TGTGCCAGTAGTATACAGATCTCTGGGGCCAACGTCCTGACTTTC
TRBV27	TRBJ2-1	NA	few	CASSLSGLALRGNEQFF	TGTGCCAGCAGTTTATCGGGCCTAGCCCTGCGGGGCAATGAGCAGTTCTTC
TRBV29-1	TRBJ2-4	NA	NA	CSVETGKNIQYF	TGCAGCGTTGAAACAGGCAAAAACATTCAGTACTTC
TRBV30	TRBJ1-4	NA	NA	CARGTNEKLFF	TGTGCCCGCGGGACTAATGAAAAACTGTTTTTT
TRBV29-1	TRBJ1-2	TRBD1	NA	CSVGDSRVGGGYTF	TGCAGCGTTGGGGACAGCCGAGTGGGAGGTGGCTACACCTTC
TRBV6-5	TRBJ2-3	TRBD1	NA	CASSVTGGTDTQYF	TGTGCCAGCAGCGTTACAGGGGGGACAGATACGCAGTATTTT
TRBV27	TRBJ2-3	NA	NA	CASSLYRGSGTQYF	TGTGCCAGCAGTTTATATAGGGGGTCGGGTACGCAGTATTTT